This TCR beta chain came from a study of cytomegalovirus exposure and HLA in healthy donors. Only in-frame clones appear in the TCRdb table, and some are missing; sequencing was by immunoSEQ multiplex PCR. The table includes 60,000 or so clones, 85% to 95% detected once. CDR1 and CDR2 (germline): MNHEY, SMNVEV (reference sequence). The CDR3 is 16 amino acids. The V end lost 3 bases, the J end lost 1 base, and 15 bases lay between the germline ends. The sample taken for sequencing was PBMCs. The clonotype was recovered from a man aged 18 to 35 in good health and CMV-seronegative. The chain uses TRBV27 and TRBJ1-2, with no clear D. The CDR3 DNA reads TGTGCCAGCAGTTTCTTATACCGGGTCCATAACTATGGCTACACCTTC. Translating gives CASSFLYRVHNYGYTF.